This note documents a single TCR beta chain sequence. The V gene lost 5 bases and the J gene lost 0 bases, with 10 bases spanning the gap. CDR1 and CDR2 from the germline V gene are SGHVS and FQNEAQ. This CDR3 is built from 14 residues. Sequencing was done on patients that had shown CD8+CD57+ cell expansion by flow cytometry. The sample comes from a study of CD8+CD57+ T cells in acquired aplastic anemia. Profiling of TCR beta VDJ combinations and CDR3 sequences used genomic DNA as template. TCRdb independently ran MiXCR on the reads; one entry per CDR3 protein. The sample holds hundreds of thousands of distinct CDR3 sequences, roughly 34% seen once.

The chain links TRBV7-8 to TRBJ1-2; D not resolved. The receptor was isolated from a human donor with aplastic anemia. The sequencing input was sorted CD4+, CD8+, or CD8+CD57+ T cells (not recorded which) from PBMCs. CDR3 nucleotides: TGTGCCAGCAGCCTCTCGGACTCTAACTATGGCTACACCTTC. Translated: CASSLSDSNYGYTF.